Following are 26 T cell receptor beta chains from one sample sequenced in a study of CD8+ T cells in alopecia areata. RNA extraction was followed by reverse transcription into cDNA, which acted as the sequencing template. Using immunoSEQ multiplex PCR, the repertoire was profiled, and TCRdb retains in-frame clones only, with some absent. The profile shows fewer than 250,000 clones, under 80% of them singletons. Treatment of the sample: oral pan-JAK inhibitor, 5-10 mg twice daily. Material: CD4+ T cells sorted from blood, obtained between weeks 47 and 50, from a patient treated with tofacitinib. These receptors all stem from a human donor with alopecia areata.

The chain employs TRBV4-3 and TRBJ1-2, with D tentatively TRBD1 (6 bases). V was shortened by 5 bases and J by 2 bases, with 12 bases between the two germline ends. The CDR3 loop spans 14 amino acids. In germline, CDR1 is LGHNA, CDR2 YSLEER. The DNA for the CDR3 is TGCGCCAGCAGCGTGGGCACAGGGAACTATGGCTACACCTTC. Translation gives CASSVGTGNYGYTF.

This sequence joins TRBV29-1 and TRBJ1-1; D unresolved. V lost 6 bases to trimming and J lost 1 base, with 9 bases between them. CDR3 size: 12 residues. CDR1 and CDR2 from the germline V gene are SQVTM and ANQGSEA. In DNA, the CDR3 is TGCAGCGTCAAAGGCAGGAACACTGAAGCTTTCTTT. Protein product: CSVKGRNTEAFF.

This clone has a handful of counts. This chain connects TRBV7-2 to TRBJ2-4; no clear D gene. Trimming removed 2 bases from V and 2 bases from J, with 7 bases in between. The length of the CDR3 is 14 residues. Germline V gene sequence: CDR1 SGHTA, CDR2 FQGNSA. DNA for the CDR3: TGTGCCAGCAGCTTACCGGGCCCCAAAAACATTCAGTACTTC. Protein: CASSLPGPKNIQYF.

The table lists this clone with a few counts. The V and J genes are TRBV29-1 and TRBJ1-5, with 7 bases identical to TRBD1. The CDR3 contains 12 residues. The germline V gene encodes CDR1 SQVTM and CDR2 ANQGSEA. Unmatched junction bases numbered 3, after V lost 5 bases and J lost 5 bases. This chain's CDR3 is CSVTTGDQPQHF. The CDR3 DNA is TGCAGCGTTACAACAGGGGATCAGCCCCAGCATTTT.

The chain couples TRBV29-1 to TRBJ2-1, with D possibly being TRBD2 (6 bases). Germline lookup yields CDR1 SQVTM and CDR2 ANQGSEA. This CDR3 is built from 13 residues. V gave up 3 bases and J gave up 7 bases, with 13 bases separating them. This CDR3 reads CSVEWGVGNEQFF. CDR3 coding DNA: TGCAGCGTTGAGTGGGGGGTGGGTAATGAGCAGTTCTTC.

The J gene is TRBJ1-2, the V gene TRBV19, with D maybe TRBD1 (6 bases). Germline CDR1 LNHDA, CDR2 SQIVND (reference sequence). Trimming took off 8 bases at V and 8 bases at J, with 15 bases between the two ends. The CDR3 has 12 residues. CDR3 DNA sequence: TGTGCCAGTGAGAGGGGGATAGAGGGCTACACCTTC. Its protein is CASERGIEGYTF.

This clone was counted between two and nine times. The DNA for the CDR3 is TGCAGCGTTGAAGGGGCCAGGGCGGCTGAAGCTTTCTTT. Its protein is CSVEGARAAEAFF. The rearrangement joins TRBV29-1 to TRBJ1-1, with D possibly TRBD1 on 5 matching bases. CDR3 length: 13 residues. The ends were cut back, 1 base at V and 6 bases at J, with 12 bases in the middle. Germline assignment: CDR1 SQVTM and CDR2 ANQGSEA.

This clone has only one observation. This sequence joins TRBV2 and TRBJ2-5; 8 nucleotides line up with TRBD1. The V gene's germline CDR1 is SNHLY and CDR2 FYNNEI. The CDR3 has 16 amino acids. V gave up 6 bases and J gave up 2 bases; unmatched junction bases: 11. The chain's CDR3 is CASRWYRTGQQETQYF. The CDR3 DNA reads as TGTGCCAGCAGGTGGTATCGGACAGGGCAACAAGAGACCCAGTACTTC.

This clone appeared a few times. The gene calls are TRBV30 and TRBJ2-1; TRBD2 aligns across 8 bases. This CDR3 has 12 amino acids. Germline trimming cut 5 bases from V and 6 bases from J; bases unmatched to any gene: 3. Germline CDR1 is GTSNPN and CDR2 is SVGIG (reference sequence). The CDR3 region has the DNA TGTGCCTGGTCCGGGACTAGCAATGAGCAGTTCTTC. Translated, it gives CAWSGTSNEQFF. The full variable domain, completed using reference TRBV30 and TRBJ2-1, is SQTIHQWPATLVQPVGSPLSLECTVEGTSNPNLYWYRQAAGRGLQLLFYSVGIGQISSEVPQNLSASRPQDRQFILSSKKLLLSDSGFYLCAWSGTSNEQFFGPGTRLTVL.

As concerns this clone: This sample includes further DNA sequences coding for the same CDR3. This chain links TRBV4-3 with TRBJ1-2; D is possibly TRBD1 (5 bases). Trimming stripped 1 base from V and 5 bases from J, with 8 bases between. The CDR3 loop spans 13 amino acids. Germline loops: CDR1 LGHNA, CDR2 YSLEER. CDR3 in DNA: TGCGCCAGCAGCCAAGCAGGGACTTATGGCTACACCTTC. It codes for CASSQAGTYGYTF.

The chain links TRBV23-1 to TRBJ1-3; D may be TRBD1 (5 bases). TRBV23-1 is sorted into the ORF group, with uncertain function. The CDR3 is 16 residues long. The ends were cut back, 0 bases at V and 0 bases at J, with 9 bases in the middle. The CDR3 nucleotides read TGCGCCAGCAGTCAATCAACAGGTTGCTCTGGAAACACCATATATTTT. It specifies CASSQSTGCSGNTIYF.

The chain combines TRBV27 with TRBJ1-4; 7 bases line up with TRBD1. The V gene's germline CDR1 is MNHEY and CDR2 SMNVEV (reference sequence). V was clipped by 6 bases and J by 8 bases; unmatched bases: 6. CDR3 length: 13 amino acids. The CDR3 here is CASSRQGVEKLFF. The DNA for the CDR3 is TGTGCCAGCAGCCGACAGGGAGTCGAAAAACTGTTTTTT.

This chain uses TRBV18 with TRBJ2-3; 7 bases map to TRBD1. Losses at the gene ends were 3 bases for V and 1 base for J; bases not matched to a gene: 4. Germline CDR1 KGHSH, CDR2 LQKENI. The CDR3 has 15 residues. The CDR3 sequence is CASSPGQARTDTQYF. CDR3 DNA: TGTGCCAGCTCACCCGGACAGGCTCGCACAGATACGCAGTATTTT.

The gene calls are TRBV5-6 and TRBJ1-2, with 7 bases identical to TRBD1. Germline trimming cut 1 base from V and 5 bases from J; bases unmatched to any gene: 11. This CDR3 comprises 16 residues. Looked up from germline, CDR1 is SGHDT and CDR2 is YYEEEE. For the CDR3, the DNA is TGTGCCAGCAGCTTGCCGACGATGGACAGGTCTTATGGCTACACCTTC. This sequence encodes CASSLPTMDRSYGYTF.

The chain employs TRBV6-5 and TRBJ1-5; D perhaps matches TRBD1 (6 bases). The CDR3 consists of 14 residues. V lost 5 bases and J lost 5, with 13 bases in between. In germline, CDR1 is MNHEY, CDR2 SVGAGI. The CDR3 reads CASSPTGTYQPQHF. The CDR3 DNA is TGTGCCAGCAGTCCTACAGGGACATATCAGCCCCAGCATTTT.

The chain has TRBV30 and TRBJ1-2, with TRBD1 identical over 8 bases. The V gene end was trimmed by 3 bases and the J gene end by 7 bases; junction bases not matched to a gene: 7. Germline values: CDR1 GTSNPN, CDR2 SVGIG (reference sequence). The CDR3 has 13 amino acids. Written as DNA, the CDR3 is TGTGCCTGGAGAATGGACAGGGAAGGTGGCTACACCTTC. It yields the protein CAWRMDREGGYTF.

This chain connects TRBV9 to TRBJ2-1; 7 bases are a match to TRBD2. The CDR3 extends over 13 amino acids. The V segment lost 4 bases and the J segment 6 bases; nucleotides outside the gene matches: 4. Germline V gives CDR1 SGDLS, CDR2 YYNGEE. For the CDR3, the DNA is TGTGCCAGCAGCCGGGGGACTATCAATGAGCAGTTCTTC. Its protein product is CASSRGTINEQFF. Supplemented by reference TRBV9 and TRBJ2-1, the full variable domain reads DSGVTQTPKHLITATGQRVTLRCSPRSGDLSVYWYQQSLDQGLQFLIQYYNGEERAKGNILERFSAQQFPDLHSELNLSSLELGDSALYFCASSRGTINEQFFGPGTRLTVL.

As DNA, the CDR3 is TGCGCCAGCAGCCAAGAAGATGGGCTGCTGTATGGCTACACCTTC. It translates to CASSQEDGLLYGYTF. The V call is TRBV4-3, the J call TRBJ1-2, with D unclear. Per germline, CDR1 LGHNA and CDR2 YSLEER. Between the trimmed V and J ends, which lost 0 bases and 5 bases, there was a span of 13 bases. CDR3 length equals 15 residues.

Written as DNA, the CDR3 is TGTGCCAGCAGCCTCGGTCGAGGGGGAGGCGGCGGCGATGAGCAGTTCTTC. This encodes CASSLGRGGGGGDEQFF. The rearrangement joins TRBV7-2 to TRBJ2-1; D tentatively reads TRBD1 or TRBD2 (6 bases each). The CDR3 loop spans 17 amino acids. The V gene's germline CDR1 is SGHTA and CDR2 FQGNSA. Trimming took 5 bases from V and 8 from J, leaving 25 bases between them.

This clone has more than one count but fewer than ten. The J gene is TRBJ1-5, the V gene TRBV5-4; D is unclear. This CDR3 has 13 residues. The germline CDR1 and CDR2 sequences are SGHNT and YYREEE (reference sequence). The V gene lost 0 bases and the J gene lost 3 bases, with 4 bases spanning the gap. The CDR3 loop is CASSLGLNQPQHF. The CDR3 bases are TGTGCCAGCAGCTTGGGCCTCAATCAGCCCCAGCATTTT.

As regards this clone: Other DNA variants within this sample encode the same CDR3. V and J are TRBV6-1 and TRBJ2-7, with D uncertain. V dropped 1 base and J dropped 4 bases, with 5 bases sitting between them. Germline V lookup: CDR1 MNHNS, CDR2 SASEGT. CDR3 length equals 12 residues. CDR3 sequence: CASSEVGYEQYF. In DNA form, the CDR3 reads TGTGCCAGCAGTGAAGTCGGGTACGAGCAGTACTTC.

The CDR3 sequence: CATERISTGELFF. The CDR3 bases are TGTGCCACCGAGAGAATTTCCACCGGGGAGCTGTTTTTT. V usage is TRBV5-4 and J usage is TRBJ2-2; no firm D call. Trimming took off 9 bases at V and 4 bases at J, with 13 bases between the two ends. CDR3 size: 13 residues. CDR1 SGHNT and CDR2 YYREEE come from the germline V gene (reference sequence).

The chain couples TRBV14 to TRBJ1-4; tentatively, D is TRBD1 (6 bases). CDR1 and CDR2 from the germline V gene are SGHDN and FVKESK. The CDR3 consists of 16 residues. The V end was cut by 1 base, the J end by 8 bases, with 17 bases between. For the CDR3, the DNA is TGTGCCAGCAGCCAAGCGGGGGCCAGGGTTGGAGAAAAACTGTTTTTT. Encoded protein: CASSQAGARVGEKLFF.

J is TRBJ1-2 and V is TRBV30, with TRBD1 identical over 8 bases. The germline CDR1 and CDR2 sequences are GTSNPN and SVGIG (reference sequence). The junction had 9 bases not matched to a gene; V was cut back by 1 base and J by 8 bases. The CDR3 extends over 14 amino acids. The CDR3: CAWSATGVLGGYTF. As DNA, the CDR3 is TGTGCCTGGAGTGCGACAGGGGTATTGGGGGGCTACACCTTC.

This rearrangement joins TRBV19 to TRBJ1-1; TRBD1 matches at 8 bases. V lost 5 bases and J lost 3; bases outside the gene matches: 8. This CDR3 has 15 residues. Germline V gene sequence: CDR1 LNHDA, CDR2 SQIVND (reference sequence). The CDR3 nucleotides are TGTGCCAGTAGTGTGGACAGGGAAATGCACACTGAAGCTTTCTTT. Its protein product is CASSVDREMHTEAFF.

J is TRBJ2-1 and V is TRBV11-2, with 8 bases that match TRBD2. Germline V gene lookup returns CDR1 SGHAT and CDR2 FQNNGV. The CDR3 runs to 18 residues. The ends lost 1 base at V and 9 bases at J; junction bases unmatched: 17. CDR3 DNA sequence: TGTGCCAGCAGCTTAGTATCTAGCGGGCCCGATTTTCGTGGTGAGCAGTTCTTC. Translation gives CASSLVSSGPDFRGEQFF.